These T cell receptor beta chains were read from a single sample in a study of shared clonotypes between healthy human individuals. This table comes from immunoSEQ multiplex PCR, and its TCRdb copy is limited to in-frame clones, with some not included. The repertoire has some 1 million clones, 75% of them found once; the top ten carry nearly 1.5%. Sequencing used memory CD4+ T cells sorted from blood. Receptor source: a man younger than 30 in good health. Each CDR3 is given with its conserved first and last residue. Each record gives: D gene, V gene, J gene, clone size, CDR3 protein, CDR3 DNA. A D gene is named only where the DNA matches it firmly. Clone size is given for some rows only: seen once, a few or many times, or a class if the clone is expanded.

TRBD1	TRBV6-5	TRBJ2-7	NA	CASTSPGQGYEQYF	TGTGCCAGCACCTCGCCGGGACAGGGCTACGAGCAGTACTTC
TRBD1	TRBV6-5	TRBJ2-7	once	CASSYAGQGLYEQYF	TGTGCCAGCAGTTACGCCGGACAGGGCTTATACGAGCAGTACTTC
TRBD1	TRBV11-2	TRBJ2-6	NA	CASRKPGTGRTVLTF	TGTGCCAGCCGAAAGCCAGGGACAGGGAGGACCGTCCTGACTTTC
TRBD2	TRBV5-5	TRBJ2-7	few	CASSSPGLERSYEQYF	TGTGCCAGCAGCTCCCCGGGACTAGAGAGGTCCTACGAGCAGTACTTC
NA	TRBV29-1	TRBJ1-5	NA	CSVVVQGGPGNQPQHF	TGCAGCGTTGTAGTACAAGGGGGGCCGGGCAATCAGCCCCAGCATTTT
NA	TRBV6-5	TRBJ2-3	NA	CASSSPGTAQDTQYF	TGTGCCAGCAGTTCGCCGGGAACAGCCCAAGATACGCAGTATTTT
TRBD2	TRBV13	TRBJ2-3	NA	CASSFPSGGAGSPDTDTQYF	TGTGCCAGCAGCTTCCCTAGCGGGGGGGCCGGAAGCCCTGACACAGATACGCAGTATTTT
NA	TRBV4-1	TRBJ2-5	NA	CASSQTSARETQYF	TGCGCCAGCAGCCAAACCAGCGCTCGGGAGACCCAGTACTTC
TRBD1	TRBV30	TRBJ1-2	NA	CAWSPGGGYTF	TGTGCCTGGAGCCCAGGGGGTGGCTACACCTTC
NA	TRBV7-6	TRBJ2-7	NA	CASSLPGSGNEQYF	TGTGCCAGCAGCTTACCCGGGAGTGGCAACGAGCAGTACTTC
NA	TRBV5-1	TRBJ1-5	NA	CASSPGQPQHF	TGCGCCAGTTCCCCAGGACAGCCCCAGCATTTT
NA	TRBV4-3	TRBJ2-1	NA	CASSQDTIYSASSNNEQFF	TGCGCCAGCAGCCAAGATACCATCTATTCGGCTAGCTCCAACAATGAGCAGTTCTTC
TRBD1	TRBV27	TRBJ2-7	NA	CASSSRQGYEQYF	TGTGCCAGCAGTTCGCGACAGGGCTACGAGCAGTACTTC
NA	TRBV6-5	TRBJ1-2	NA	CASSYLGGANGYTF	TGTGCCAGCAGTTATCTGGGAGGGGCGAATGGCTACACCTTC
NA	TRBV5-1	TRBJ1-1	NA	CASSPDGGNTEAFF	TGCGCCAGCAGCCCCGACGGGGGGAACACTGAAGCTTTCTTT
TRBD2	TRBV30	TRBJ2-5	NA	CAWSSLVAGGRETQYF	TGTGCCTGGAGTAGTTTGGTAGCGGGGGGCCGGGAGACCCAGTACTTC
NA	TRBV12-2	TRBJ1-5	NA	CASRFLLPGQGSYSNQPQHF	TGTGCAAGTCGCTTCCTTTTGCCGGGACAGGGAAGCTATAGCAATCAGCCCCAGCATTTT
TRBD1	TRBV5-1	TRBJ2-7	few	CASSSTGASYEQYF	TGCGCCAGCAGCTCGACAGGGGCCTCCTACGAGCAGTACTTC
TRBD1	TRBV28	TRBJ1-2	NA	CASSLPPGQGDGYTF	TGTGCCAGCAGTTTACCTCCGGGACAGGGGGACGGCTACACCTTC
NA	TRBV9	TRBJ2-3	many	CASSVLPGQGMDTQYF	TGTGCCAGCAGCGTATTGCCTGGGCAGGGAATGGATACGCAGTATTTT
TRBD2	TRBV6-6	TRBJ2-2	NA	CASRREGRVELFF	TGTGCCAGCCGCCGGGAGGGCCGTGTGGAGCTGTTTTTT
NA	TRBV19	TRBJ1-6	NA	CASSMDRTGVNSPLHF	TGTGCCAGTAGTATGGATAGGACGGGAGTTAATTCACCCCTCCACTTT
NA	TRBV7-9	TRBJ1-2	NA	CASSPIRGGGYTF	TGTGCCAGCAGCCCTATACGGGGCGGGGGCTACACCTTC
NA	TRBV9	TRBJ1-6	NA	CASSVGEGDSPLHF	TGTGCCAGCAGCGTAGGTGAGGGGGACTCACCCCTCCACTTT
NA	TRBV11-2	TRBJ2-5	NA	CASSLDLFGSQYF	TGTGCCAGCAGCTTAGATCTTTTCGGCTCCCAGTACTTC
NA	TRBV5-8	TRBJ1-4	NA	CASSLELGATNEKLFF	TGTGCCAGCAGCTTGGAGTTGGGGGCAACTAATGAAAAACTGTTTTTT
NA	TRBV2	TRBJ1-3	NA	CASSWTLRSGNTIYF	TGTGCCAGCAGTTGGACACTCCGCTCTGGAAACACCATATATTTT
TRBD1	TRBV7-2	TRBJ1-2	once	CASSGSGTGGSSNYGYTF	TGTGCCAGCAGCGGATCCGGGACAGGGGGGAGTTCTAACTATGGCTACACCTTC
NA	TRBV5-1	TRBJ2-3	NA	CASSFSGYTDTQYF	TGCGCCAGCAGCTTTTCCGGGTACACAGATACGCAGTATTTT
NA	TRBV4-3	TRBJ2-2	NA	CASSQDSGTGNTGELFF	TGCGCCAGCAGCCAAGATTCCGGGACGGGAAACACCGGGGAGCTGTTTTTT
NA	TRBV7-2	TRBJ1-1	NA	CASSPREGTEAFF	TGTGCCAGCAGCCCGAGGGAAGGCACTGAAGCTTTCTTT
NA	TRBV6-6	TRBJ1-1	NA	CASSYSQVLVTEAFF	TGTGCCAGCAGTTACTCACAGGTCCTGGTCACTGAAGCTTTCTTT
NA	TRBV29-1	TRBJ1-1	NA	CSVEWISRNTEAFF	TGCAGCGTTGAATGGATCTCTCGAAACACTGAAGCTTTCTTT
TRBD1	TRBV5-1	TRBJ1-2	few	CASSSGTGAGYGYTF	TGCGCCAGCAGCTCTGGGACAGGAGCGGGGTATGGCTACACCTTC
TRBD2	TRBV29-1	TRBJ2-2	NA	CSAAPGGGNTGELFF	TGCAGCGCTGCCCCGGGGGGGGGAAACACCGGGGAGCTGTTTTTT
NA	TRBV7-2	TRBJ1-6	NA	CASSRGGNNSPLHF	TGTGCCAGCAGCCGTGGGGGGAATAATTCACCCCTCCACTTT
NA	TRBV27	TRBJ2-4	NA	CASSGREPQIDIQYF	TGTGCCAGCAGCGGCAGGGAGCCCCAAATTGACATTCAGTACTTC
NA	TRBV7-2	TRBJ2-1	NA	CASSLAGGVYNEQFF	TGTGCCAGCAGCTTAGCTGGAGGAGTTTACAATGAGCAGTTCTTC
NA	TRBV7-2	TRBJ1-4	NA	CASSRGGTNEKLFF	TGTGCCAGCAGCCGGGGGGGGACTAATGAAAAACTGTTTTTT
NA	TRBV27	TRBJ1-5	NA	CASAATPRNQPQHF	TGTGCCAGCGCCGCCACCCCACGGAATCAGCCCCAGCATTTT
TRBD2	TRBV10-1	TRBJ2-1	few	CASSERAGGPGEQFF	TGCGCCAGCAGTGAGCGAGCGGGAGGGCCAGGGGAGCAGTTCTTC
NA	TRBV5-4	TRBJ2-2	NA	CASSLHSSNTGELFF	TGTGCCAGCAGCTTGCACTCCTCGAACACCGGGGAGCTGTTTTTT
NA	TRBV5-1	TRBJ2-3	NA	CASSGERSTDTQYF	TGCGCCAGCAGTGGCGAGCGTTCAACAGATACGCAGTATTTT
TRBD2	TRBV7-3	TRBJ2-5	few	CASSSSGLAAETQYF	TGTGCCAGCAGCAGCTCGGGACTAGCGGCCGAGACCCAGTACTTC
NA	TRBV10-3	TRBJ2-5	NA	CAITDSPQETQYF	TGTGCCATCACGGACAGCCCTCAAGAGACCCAGTACTTC
NA	TRBV6-5	TRBJ1-1	NA	CASSYLTNTEAFF	TGTGCCAGCAGTTACTTAACGAACACTGAAGCTTTCTTT
NA	TRBV2	TRBJ2-7	NA	CASSVPPTGTNTYEQYF	TGTGCCAGCAGTGTCCCCCCCACCGGCACAAATACCTACGAGCAGTACTTC
NA	TRBV28	TRBJ1-6	many	CASSSHAGGNSPLHF	TGTGCCAGCAGTTCCCACGCTGGTGGAAATTCACCCCTCCACTTT
NA	TRBV10-3	TRBJ1-2	NA	CAISGRGNYGYTF	TGTGCCATCAGTGGACGAGGCAACTATGGCTACACCTTC
NA	TRBV6-5	TRBJ1-2	NA	CASRRTAGGYTF	TGTGCCAGCAGACGGACCGCCGGGGGCTACACCTTC
NA	TRBV14	TRBJ2-7	NA	CASSQAGTYEQYF	TGTGCCAGCAGCCAAGCGGGGACCTACGAGCAGTACTTC
NA	TRBV7-9	TRBJ2-4	NA	CASSLAGQDIQYF	TGTGCCAGCAGCTTAGCGGGGCAGGACATTCAGTACTTC
NA	TRBV6-6	TRBJ2-3	NA	CASRLVGTDTQYF	TGTGCCAGCAGGCTCGTCGGTACAGATACGCAGTATTTT
NA	TRBV2	TRBJ2-2	NA	CASTPTNTGELFF	TGTGCCAGCACCCCCACGAACACCGGGGAGCTGTTTTTT
NA	TRBV15	TRBJ1-2	NA	CATSRDVGWTNYGYTF	TGTGCCACCAGCAGAGATGTTGGATGGACTAACTATGGCTACACCTTC
NA	TRBV18	TRBJ1-2	NA	CASSPPQQSGYTF	TGTGCCAGCTCACCACCACAGCAGTCCGGCTACACCTTC
TRBD2	TRBV30	TRBJ2-1	once	CAWRALAGINNEQFF	TGTGCCTGGAGGGCACTAGCGGGGATTAACAATGAGCAGTTCTTC
NA	TRBV2	TRBJ2-5	NA	CASSGGETQYF	TGTGCCAGCAGTGGAGGGGAGACCCAGTACTTC
TRBD1	TRBV30	TRBJ1-2	few	CAWSLVRGGAAGYTF	TGTGCCTGGAGTCTGGTAAGAGGGGGCGCGGCTGGCTACACCTTC